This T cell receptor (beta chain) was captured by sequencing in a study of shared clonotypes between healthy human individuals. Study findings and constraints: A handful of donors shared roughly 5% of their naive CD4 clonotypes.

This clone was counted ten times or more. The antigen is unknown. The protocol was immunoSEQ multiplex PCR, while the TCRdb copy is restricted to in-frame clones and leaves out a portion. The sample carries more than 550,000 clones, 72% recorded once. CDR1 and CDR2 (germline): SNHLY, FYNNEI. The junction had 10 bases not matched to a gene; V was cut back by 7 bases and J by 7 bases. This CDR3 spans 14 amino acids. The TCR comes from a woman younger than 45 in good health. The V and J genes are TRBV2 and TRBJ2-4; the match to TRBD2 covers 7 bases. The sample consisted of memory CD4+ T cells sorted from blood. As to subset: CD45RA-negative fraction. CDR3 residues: CASNREGRGNIQYF. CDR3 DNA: TGTGCCAGCAATAGGGAGGGGAGGGGTAACATTCAGTACTTC.